This T cell receptor (beta chain) derives from a study of shared clonotypes between healthy human individuals. Those who donated, Caucasian adults without exception, all lived in Nashville, Tennessee. The ends were cut back, 4 bases at V and 0 bases at J, with 11 bases in the middle. Germline loops: CDR1 SGHRS, CDR2 YFSETQ. This CDR3 has 15 amino acids. Ten immunoSEQ deep assay plates held the unsorted PBMC DNA. Data came from immunoSEQ multiplex PCR; TCRdb stores just in-frame clones and leaves some out. The repertoire holds 400,000 to 550,000 clones, with around 80% as singletons. This clone appeared a single time.

The sample consisted of PBMCs. V and J are TRBV5-1 and TRBJ1-3, with a tentative D call TRBD1 (5 bases). This TCR was recovered from a woman aged 40 to 50 in good health. Some clones in this sample may be carry-over from other donors' samples. CDR3 residues: CASSPGTSSGNTIYF. DNA for the CDR3: TGCGCCAGCAGCCCGGGGACCTCCTCTGGAAACACCATATATTTT.